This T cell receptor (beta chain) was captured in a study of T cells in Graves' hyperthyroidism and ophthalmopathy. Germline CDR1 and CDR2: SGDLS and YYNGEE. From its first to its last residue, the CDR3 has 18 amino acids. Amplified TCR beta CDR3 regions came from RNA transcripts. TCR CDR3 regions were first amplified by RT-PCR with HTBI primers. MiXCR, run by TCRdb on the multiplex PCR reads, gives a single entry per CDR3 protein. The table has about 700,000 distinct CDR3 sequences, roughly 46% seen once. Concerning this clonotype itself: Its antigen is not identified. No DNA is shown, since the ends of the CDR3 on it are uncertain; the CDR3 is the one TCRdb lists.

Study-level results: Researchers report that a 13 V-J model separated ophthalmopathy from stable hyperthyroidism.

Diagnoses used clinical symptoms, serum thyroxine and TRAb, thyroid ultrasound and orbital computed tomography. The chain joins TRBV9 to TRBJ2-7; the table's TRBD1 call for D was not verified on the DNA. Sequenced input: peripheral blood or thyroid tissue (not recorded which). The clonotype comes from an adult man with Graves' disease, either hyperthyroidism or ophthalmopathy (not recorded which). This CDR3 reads CASSIYLCSGTGLDEQYF.